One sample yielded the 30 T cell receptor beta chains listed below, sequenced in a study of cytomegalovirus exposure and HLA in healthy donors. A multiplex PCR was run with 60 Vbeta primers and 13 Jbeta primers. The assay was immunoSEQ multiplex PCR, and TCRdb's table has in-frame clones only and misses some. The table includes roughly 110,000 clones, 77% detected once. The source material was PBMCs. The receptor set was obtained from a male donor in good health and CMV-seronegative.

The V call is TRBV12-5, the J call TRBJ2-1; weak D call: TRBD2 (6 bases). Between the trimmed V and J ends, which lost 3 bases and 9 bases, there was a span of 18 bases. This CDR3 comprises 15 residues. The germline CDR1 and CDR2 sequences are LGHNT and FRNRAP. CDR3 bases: TGTGCTAGTGGTTTCGGGGAGGCGTTTTCGGGTGAGCAGTTCTTC. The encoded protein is CASGFGEAFSGEQFF.

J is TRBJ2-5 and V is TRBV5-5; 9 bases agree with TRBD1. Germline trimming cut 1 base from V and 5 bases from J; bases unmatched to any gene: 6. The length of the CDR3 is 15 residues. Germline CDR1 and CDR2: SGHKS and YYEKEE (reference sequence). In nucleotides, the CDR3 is TGTGCCAGCAGCTTGAGCACAGGGACAGGGGAGACCCAGTACTTC. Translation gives CASSLSTGTGETQYF.

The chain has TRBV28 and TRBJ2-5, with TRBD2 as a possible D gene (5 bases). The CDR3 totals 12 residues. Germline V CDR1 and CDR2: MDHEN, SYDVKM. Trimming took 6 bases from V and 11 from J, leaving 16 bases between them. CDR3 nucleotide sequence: TGTGCCAGCAGCTCGGAGGTCCAAGAGCAGTACTTC. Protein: CASSSEVQEQYF. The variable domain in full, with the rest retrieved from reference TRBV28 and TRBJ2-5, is DVKVTQSSRYLVKRTGEKVFLECVQDMDHENMFWYRQDPGLGLRLIYFSYDVKMKEKGDIPEGYSVSREKKERFSLILESASTNQTSMYLCASSSEVQEQYFGPGTRLLVL.

In DNA form, the CDR3 reads TGTGCCAGCAGCGTAGACTTATCCTACGAGCAGTACTTC. Its protein is CASSVDLSYEQYF. This rearrangement joins TRBV9 to TRBJ2-7; D gene unclear. The CDR3 is 13 residues long. Trimming pared 0 bases from V and 1 base from J, leaving 5 bases between. CDR1 SGDLS and CDR2 YYNGEE come from the germline V gene. Full variable domain (missing parts from reference TRBV9 and TRBJ2-7): DSGVTQTPKHLITATGQRVTLRCSPRSGDLSVYWYQQSLDQGLQFLIQYYNGEERAKGNILERFSAQQFPDLHSELNLSSLELGDSALYFCASSVDLSYEQYFGPGTRLTVT.

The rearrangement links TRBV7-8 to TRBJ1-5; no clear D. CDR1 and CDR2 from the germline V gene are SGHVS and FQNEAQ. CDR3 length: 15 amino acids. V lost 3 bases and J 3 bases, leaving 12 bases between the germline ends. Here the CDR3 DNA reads TGTGCCAGCAGCTTTCGGGTGGAGGCCAATCAGCCCCAGCATTTT. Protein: CASSFRVEANQPQHF.

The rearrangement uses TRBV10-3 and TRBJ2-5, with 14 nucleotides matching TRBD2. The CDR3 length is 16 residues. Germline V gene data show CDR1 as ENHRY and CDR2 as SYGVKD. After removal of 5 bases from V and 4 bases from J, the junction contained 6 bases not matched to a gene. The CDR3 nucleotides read TGTGCCATCAGTACCGGGACTAGCGGGAGTACAGAGACCCAGTACTTC. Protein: CAISTGTSGSTETQYF.

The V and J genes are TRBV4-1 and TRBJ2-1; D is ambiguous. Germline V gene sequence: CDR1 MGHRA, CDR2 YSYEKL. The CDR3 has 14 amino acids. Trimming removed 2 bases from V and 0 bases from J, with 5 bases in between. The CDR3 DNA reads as TGCGCCAGCAGCCAAAGGAGCTCCTACAATGAGCAGTTCTTC. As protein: CASSQRSSYNEQFF.

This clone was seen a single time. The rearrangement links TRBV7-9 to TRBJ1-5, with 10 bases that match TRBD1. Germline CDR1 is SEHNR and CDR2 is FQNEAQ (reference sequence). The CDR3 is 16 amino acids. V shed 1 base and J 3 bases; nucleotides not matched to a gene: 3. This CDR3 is CASSLGQGASNQPQHF. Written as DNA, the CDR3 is TGTGCCAGCAGCTTAGGACAGGGGGCTTCCAATCAGCCCCAGCATTTT.

In nucleotides, the CDR3 is TGTGCCAGCAGTGAAGGGGGCTCGTTCAACACAGATACGCAGTATTTT. Amino acid sequence: CASSEGGSFNTDTQYF. V gene TRBV6-4 combines with J gene TRBJ2-3; TRBD1 matches at 7 bases. CDR1 and CDR2 from the germline V gene are MRHNA and SNTAGT. The CDR3 runs 16 residues. Losses at the gene ends were 3 bases for V and 2 bases for J; bases not matched to a gene: 8.

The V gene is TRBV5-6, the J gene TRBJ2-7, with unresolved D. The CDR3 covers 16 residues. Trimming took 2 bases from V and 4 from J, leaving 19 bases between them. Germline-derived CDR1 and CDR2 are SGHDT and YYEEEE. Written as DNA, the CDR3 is TGTGCCAGCAGCTTTGGTCCCTTGCACTCTGCATACGAGCAGTACTTC. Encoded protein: CASSFGPLHSAYEQYF.

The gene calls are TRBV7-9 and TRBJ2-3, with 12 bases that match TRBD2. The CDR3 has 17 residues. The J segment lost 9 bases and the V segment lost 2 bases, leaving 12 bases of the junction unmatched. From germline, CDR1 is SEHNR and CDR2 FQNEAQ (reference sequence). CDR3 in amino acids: CASSLTTSGSSRRTQYF. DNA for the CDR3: TGTGCCAGCAGCTTAACGACTAGCGGGAGTTCCCGGAGAACGCAGTATTTT.

This chain's CDR3 is CASSSLTVSNEQYF. The CDR3 region has the DNA TGTGCCAGCAGCTCATTGACAGTATCGAACGAGCAGTACTTC. The genes are TRBV7-2 and TRBJ2-5, with D maybe TRBD1 (5 bases). Gene TRBJ2-7 matches the end of the DNA better, so the J call may be wrong. This CDR3 has 14 amino acids. Germline CDR1 and CDR2: SGHTA and FQGNSA.

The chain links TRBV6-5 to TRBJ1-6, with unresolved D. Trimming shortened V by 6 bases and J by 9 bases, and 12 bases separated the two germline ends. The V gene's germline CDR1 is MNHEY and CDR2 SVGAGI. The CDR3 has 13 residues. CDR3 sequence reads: CASSRGKSSPLHF. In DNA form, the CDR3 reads TGTGCCAGCAGCCGCGGGAAGTCTTCACCCCTCCACTTT.

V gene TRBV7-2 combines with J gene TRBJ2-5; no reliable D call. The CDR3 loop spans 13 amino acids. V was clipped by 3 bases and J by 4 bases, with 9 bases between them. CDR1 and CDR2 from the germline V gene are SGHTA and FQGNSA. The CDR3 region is CASSFKAGETQYF. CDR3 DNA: TGTGCCAGCAGCTTTAAAGCAGGAGAGACCCAGTACTTC.

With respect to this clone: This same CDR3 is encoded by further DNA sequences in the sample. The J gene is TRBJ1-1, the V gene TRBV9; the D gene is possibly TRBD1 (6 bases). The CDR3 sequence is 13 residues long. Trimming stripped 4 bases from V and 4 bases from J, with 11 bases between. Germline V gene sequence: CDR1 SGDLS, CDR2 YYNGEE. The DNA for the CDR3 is TGTGCCAGCAGCACTGGACAGTCCACTGAAGCTTTCTTT. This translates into CASSTGQSTEAFF.

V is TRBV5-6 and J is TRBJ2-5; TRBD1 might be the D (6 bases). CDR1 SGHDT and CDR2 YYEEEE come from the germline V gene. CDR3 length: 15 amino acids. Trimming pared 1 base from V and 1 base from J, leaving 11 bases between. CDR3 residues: CASSLKTGVQETQYF. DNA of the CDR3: TGTGCCAGCAGCTTGAAGACAGGCGTCCAAGAGACCCAGTACTTC.

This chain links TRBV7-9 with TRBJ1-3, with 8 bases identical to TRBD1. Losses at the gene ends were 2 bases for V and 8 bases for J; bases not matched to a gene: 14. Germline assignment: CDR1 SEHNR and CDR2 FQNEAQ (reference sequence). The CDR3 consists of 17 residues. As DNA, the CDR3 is TGTGCCAGCAGCTTATACCCGGAGAAGGACAGGGAGGACACCATATATTTT. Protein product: CASSLYPEKDREDTIYF.

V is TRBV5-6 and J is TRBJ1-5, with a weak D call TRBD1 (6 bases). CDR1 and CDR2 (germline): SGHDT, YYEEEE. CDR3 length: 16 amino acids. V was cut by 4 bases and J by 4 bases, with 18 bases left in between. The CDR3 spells CASSRRTERGNQPQHF. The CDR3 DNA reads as TGTGCCAGCAGCCGTAGGACAGAGAGGGGGAATCAGCCCCAGCATTTT.

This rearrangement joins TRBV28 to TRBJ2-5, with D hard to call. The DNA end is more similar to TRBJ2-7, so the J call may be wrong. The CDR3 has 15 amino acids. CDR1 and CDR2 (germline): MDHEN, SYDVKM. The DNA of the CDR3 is TGTGCCAGCAGTTTAGGGCCGGATACCTCCTACGAGCAGTACTTC. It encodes CASSLGPDTSYEQYF.

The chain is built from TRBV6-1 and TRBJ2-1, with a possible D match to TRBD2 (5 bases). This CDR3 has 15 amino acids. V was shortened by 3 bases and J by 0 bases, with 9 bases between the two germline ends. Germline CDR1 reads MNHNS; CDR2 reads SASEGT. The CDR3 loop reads CASSEGGGSYNEQFF. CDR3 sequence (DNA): TGTGCCAGCAGTGAGGGCGGAGGCTCCTACAATGAGCAGTTCTTC.

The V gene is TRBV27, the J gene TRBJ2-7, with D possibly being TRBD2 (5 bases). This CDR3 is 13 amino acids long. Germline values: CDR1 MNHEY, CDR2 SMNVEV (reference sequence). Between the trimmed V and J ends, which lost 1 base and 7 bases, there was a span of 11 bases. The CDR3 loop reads CASSLWSRGEQYF. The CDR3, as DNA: TGTGCCAGCAGTTTATGGTCCCGCGGGGAGCAGTACTTC.

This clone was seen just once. DNA for the CDR3: TGTGCCAGCAGTCCCCGACTAGCGGAGATCACAGATACGCAGTATTTT. The encoded protein is CASSPRLAEITDTQYF. The rearrangement uses TRBV27 and TRBJ2-3, with 9 bases matching TRBD2. This CDR3 has 16 residues. V was pared by 5 bases and J by 2 bases, with 8 bases of the junction left unmatched. CDR1 and CDR2 (germline): MNHEY, SMNVEV (reference sequence).

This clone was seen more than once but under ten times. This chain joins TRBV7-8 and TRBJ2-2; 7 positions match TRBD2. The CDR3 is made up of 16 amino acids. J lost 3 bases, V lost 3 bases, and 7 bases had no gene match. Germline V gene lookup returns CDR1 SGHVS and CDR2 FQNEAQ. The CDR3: CASSLRTGGYTGELFF. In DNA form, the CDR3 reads TGTGCCAGCAGCTTGCGTACGGGAGGATACACCGGGGAGCTGTTTTTT.

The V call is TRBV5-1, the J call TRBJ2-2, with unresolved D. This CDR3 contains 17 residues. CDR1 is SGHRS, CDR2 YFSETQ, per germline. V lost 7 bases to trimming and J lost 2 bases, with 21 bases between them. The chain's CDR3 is CASGLTGHPLNTGELFF. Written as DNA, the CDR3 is TGCGCCAGCGGCCTCACTGGGCATCCTTTAAACACCGGGGAGCTGTTTTTT. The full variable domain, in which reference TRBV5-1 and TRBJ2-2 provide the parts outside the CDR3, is KAGVTQTPRYLIKTRGQQVTLSCSPISGHRSVSWYQQTPGQGLQFLFEYFSETQRNKGNFPGRFSGRQFSNSRSEMNVSTLELGDSALYLCASGLTGHPLNTGELFFGEGSRLTVL.

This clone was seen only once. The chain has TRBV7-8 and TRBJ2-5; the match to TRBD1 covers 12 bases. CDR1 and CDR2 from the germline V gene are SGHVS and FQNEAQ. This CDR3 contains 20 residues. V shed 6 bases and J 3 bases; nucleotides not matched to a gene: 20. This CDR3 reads CASSTGTGGWGGVGKETQYF. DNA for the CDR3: TGTGCCAGCAGTACCGGGACAGGGGGCTGGGGTGGGGTAGGAAAAGAGACCCAGTACTTC.

The CDR3 DNA is TGTGCCAGCAGTACCGGGGGAGCCCAGTACTTC. Protein sequence: CASSTGGAQYF. This rearrangement joins TRBV6-6 to TRBJ2-5; TRBD2 might be the D (6 bases). CDR1 is MNHNY and CDR2 is SVGAGI in the germline V gene (reference sequence). The CDR3 totals 11 residues. V was trimmed by 5 bases and J by 9 bases, leaving 10 bases between them.

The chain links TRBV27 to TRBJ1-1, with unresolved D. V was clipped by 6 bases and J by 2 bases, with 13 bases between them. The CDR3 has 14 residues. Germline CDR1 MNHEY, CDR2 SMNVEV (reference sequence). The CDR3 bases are TGTGCCAGCAGCATAAGTGCAGGAAACACTGAAGCTTTCTTT. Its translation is CASSISAGNTEAFF.

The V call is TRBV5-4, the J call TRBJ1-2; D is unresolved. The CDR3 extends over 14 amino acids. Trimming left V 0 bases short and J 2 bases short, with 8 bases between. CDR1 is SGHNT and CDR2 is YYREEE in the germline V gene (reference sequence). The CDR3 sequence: CASSLAQVNYGYTF. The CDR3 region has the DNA TGTGCCAGCAGCTTGGCGCAGGTGAACTATGGCTACACCTTC.

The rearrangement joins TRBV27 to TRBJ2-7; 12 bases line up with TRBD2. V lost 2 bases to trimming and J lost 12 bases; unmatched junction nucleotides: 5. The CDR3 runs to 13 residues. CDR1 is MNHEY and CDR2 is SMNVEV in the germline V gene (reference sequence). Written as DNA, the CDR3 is TGTGCCAGCAGTTTACGACTAGCGGGAGTTTTGTACTTC. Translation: CASSLRLAGVLYF.

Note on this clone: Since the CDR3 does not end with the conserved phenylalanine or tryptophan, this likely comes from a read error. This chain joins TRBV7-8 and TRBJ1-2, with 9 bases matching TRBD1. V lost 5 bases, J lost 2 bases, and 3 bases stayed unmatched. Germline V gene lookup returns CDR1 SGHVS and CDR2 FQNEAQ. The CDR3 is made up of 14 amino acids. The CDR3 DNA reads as TGTGCCAGCAGCAAAGACAGGGGGAACTATGGCTACACCCTC. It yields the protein CASSKDRGNYGYTL.